One sample yielded the 20 T cell receptor beta chains listed below, sequenced in a study of human thymus T cells (dated by TCRdb to 2020 to 2021). The thymus tissue came from surgical resects taken out during corrective cardiac surgery. Receptors were amplified or captured by the immunoSEQ multiplex PCR assay. In TCRdb, the immuneACCESS table is reduced to in-frame sequences with V and J assigned. These tables do not hold every clone; where another copy was compared, an unresolved V gene accounts for under half, and the others remain unexplained. Recorded for this sample are 75,000 to 90,000 clones; 96% of them occurred a single time. Roughly 0.03% of the sample lies in the top ten. The sample taken for sequencing was thymus tissue. These receptors were taken from a boy less than two years old with a congenital heart defect but otherwise immunologically healthy.

This clone was counted once. One junction end disagrees with the germline gene, perhaps due to a read error. V usage is TRBV5-6 and J usage is TRBJ1-1; weak D call: TRBD1 (6 bases). This CDR3 is built from 12 residues. Germline-derived CDR1 and CDR2 are SGHDT and YYEEEE. The CDR3 loop reads CASSPGDTEAFF. CDR3 DNA sequence: TGTGCCAGCAGCCCCGGGGACACGGAAGCTTTCTTT.

This clone was observed once. This chain links TRBV4-3 with TRBJ2-2; D ambiguous. This CDR3 contains 17 residues. Germline V CDR1 and CDR2: LGHNA, YSLEER. V lost 1 base and J 1 base, leaving 13 bases between the germline ends. CDR3 DNA sequence: TGCGCCAGCAGCCAAGTATGGACCATCGGGAACACCGGGGAGCTGTTTTTT. Translating it yields CASSQVWTIGNTGELFF.

The chain joins TRBV4-3 to TRBJ1-4, with 10 bases matching TRBD1. CDR1 is LGHNA and CDR2 is YSLEER in the germline V gene. This CDR3 spans 15 amino acids. Losses at the gene ends were 3 bases for V and 8 bases for J; bases not matched to a gene: 6. In DNA, the CDR3 is TGCGCCAGCAGCCAGACAGGGGGCATAGGGGAAAAACTGTTTTTT. Translated, it gives CASSQTGGIGEKLFF.

The J gene is TRBJ2-7, the V gene TRBV7-9; 7 bases are a match to TRBD2. Losses at the gene ends were 4 bases for V and 2 bases for J; bases not matched to a gene: 5. The CDR3 sequence is 14 residues long. The germline V gene has CDR1 SEHNR and CDR2 FQNEAQ (reference sequence). CDR3 region: CASSWAGAPYEQYF. The CDR3 coding sequence is TGTGCCAGCAGCTGGGCGGGAGCGCCCTACGAGCAGTACTTC.

The chain uses TRBV7-9 and TRBJ2-1, with D perhaps TRBD1 (5 bases). This CDR3 has 15 residues. Germline V CDR1 and CDR2: SEHNR, FQNEAQ (reference sequence). The V gene lost 11 bases and the J gene lost 4 bases, with 21 bases spanning the gap. The CDR3 region has the DNA TGTGCCGGAACGAGAACAGGCAGCCGGTACAATGAGCAGTTCTTC. Amino acids: CAGTRTGSRYNEQFF.

The chain couples TRBV5-1 to TRBJ2-1, with 8 bases lining up with TRBD2. After removal of 3 bases from V and 9 bases from J, the junction contained 20 bases not matched to a gene. Germline CDR1 and CDR2: SGHRS and YFSETQ. The CDR3 is 18 residues long. CDR3 sequence: CASSSKNEREPQPGEQFF. The CDR3 coding sequence is TGCGCCAGCAGCTCGAAAAATGAGCGGGAGCCCCAACCGGGTGAGCAGTTCTTC.

The rearrangement joins TRBV11-1 to TRBJ2-1, with 7 bases identical to TRBD1. The length of the CDR3 is 15 residues. The germline V gene encodes CDR1 SGHAT and CDR2 FQDESV (reference sequence). V dropped 3 bases and J dropped 7; count of bases not matched to a gene: 9. CDR3 sequence (DNA): TGTGCCAGCAGCTTGGGACAGTGGGCGGGTAATGAGCAGTTCTTC. It codes for CASSLGQWAGNEQFF. Looking up the rest from reference TRBV11-1 and TRBJ2-1 gives the full variable domain: EAEVAQSPRYKITEKSQAVAFWCDPISGHATLYWYRQILGQGPELLVQFQDESVVDDSQLPKDRFSAERLKGVDSTLKIQPAELGDSAMYLCASSLGQWAGNEQFFGPGTRLTVL.

The rearrangement uses TRBV6-5 and TRBJ2-3; D is unclear. CDR1 is MNHEY, CDR2 SVGAGI, per germline. V lost 2 bases and J 3 bases, leaving 12 bases between the germline ends. The CDR3 covers 15 residues. The CDR3 nucleotides are TGTGCCAGCAGTTACGCAAGACTCGTTACAGATACGCAGTATTTT. Translating it yields CASSYARLVTDTQYF.

A single count supports this clone. The chain joins TRBV19 to TRBJ2-1; 9 nucleotides align to TRBD1. This CDR3 region has 13 residues. Germline values: CDR1 LNHDA, CDR2 SQIVND (reference sequence). Trimming removed 7 bases from V and 7 bases from J; junction bases left unmatched: 5. The CDR3: CASTGQGSNEQFF. CDR3 DNA sequence: TGTGCCAGTACCGGACAGGGGTCGAATGAGCAGTTCTTC.

The J gene is TRBJ2-3, the V gene TRBV5-1, with 13 positions matching TRBD2. This CDR3 is built from 15 residues. Germline CDR1 is SGHRS and CDR2 is YFSETQ. V dropped 4 bases and J dropped 6; count of bases not matched to a gene: 5. The CDR3 DNA reads as TGCGCCAGCAGCAAGACTAGCGGGAGGCTGGATACGCAGTATTTT. Residues: CASSKTSGRLDTQYF.

Only one count was recorded for this clone. The rearrangement uses TRBV6-1 and TRBJ1-1; TRBD1 matches at 8 bases. V gave up 9 bases and J gave up 3 bases; unmatched junction bases: 9. The CDR3 length is 14 residues. The germline gives CDR1 MNHNS, CDR2 SASEGT. CDR3 residues: CASYPLTGDTEAFF. The CDR3 coding sequence is TGTGCCAGTTACCCATTGACAGGGGACACTGAAGCTTTCTTT.

The chain combines TRBV19 with TRBJ1-1; D is perhaps TRBD1 (5 bases). The CDR3 sequence is 13 residues long. Germline CDR1 reads LNHDA; CDR2 reads SQIVND (reference sequence). The V and J ends lost 1 base and 8 bases respectively, with 11 bases between them. The CDR3, as DNA: TGTGCCAGTAGTATAGGGAAGGGGCGCGAAGCTTTCTTT. Its protein product is CASSIGKGREAFF. The full variable domain, completed using reference TRBV19 and TRBJ1-1, is DGGITQSPKYLFRKEGQNVTLSCEQNLNHDAMYWYRQDPGQGLRLIYYSQIVNDFQKGDIAEGYSVSREKKESFPLTVTSAQKNPTAFYLCASSIGKGREAFFGQGTRLTVV.

CDR3 amino acids: CASRSAGEAKNIQYF. In DNA, the CDR3 is TGTGCCAGCAGATCAGCGGGAGAAGCCAAAAACATTCAGTACTTC. V and J are TRBV28 and TRBJ2-4; TRBD2 aligns across 8 bases. Per germline, CDR1 MDHEN and CDR2 SYDVKM. The CDR3 spans 15 residues. V shed 6 bases, J shed 0 bases, and the junction held 4 bases outside the gene matches.

The chain joins TRBV5-6 to TRBJ1-1; 7 bases fit TRBD1. V lost 4 bases and J lost 1; bases outside the gene matches: 13. This CDR3 is 17 amino acids long. The V gene's germline CDR1 is SGHDT and CDR2 YYEEEE. The CDR3: CASSPCSTGTENTEAFF. CDR3 bases: TGTGCCAGCAGCCCTTGTTCGACCGGGACAGAGAACACTGAAGCTTTCTTT. Combining the CDR3 with reference TRBV5-6 and TRBJ1-1 gives the whole variable domain DAGVTQSPTHLIKTRGQQVTLRCSPKSGHDTVSWYQQALGQGPQFIFQYYEEEERQRGNFPDRFSGHQFPNYSSELNVNALLLGDSALYLCASSPCSTGTENTEAFFGQGTRLTVV.

CDR3 sequence (DNA): TGTGCCAGCAGCCCCCCCCGGGGAAAGCGGGAGGACAACACAGATACGCAGTATTTT. Protein sequence: CASSPPRGKREDNTDTQYF. The V and J genes are TRBV9 and TRBJ2-3; 9 bases match TRBD2. Germline trimming cut 4 bases from V and 2 bases from J; bases unmatched to any gene: 17. Germline CDR1 and CDR2: SGDLS and YYNGEE. The CDR3 covers 19 residues.

The sample holds one count of this clone. The V gene is TRBV11-1, the J gene TRBJ2-5, with 10 bases fitting TRBD2. Germline trimming cut 1 base from V and 4 bases from J; bases unmatched to any gene: 3. This CDR3 spans 15 amino acids. From germline, CDR1 is SGHAT and CDR2 FQDESV (reference sequence). The CDR3 region has the DNA TGTGCCAGCAGCTTAGTACTAGCGGGGAGAGAGACCCAGTACTTC. Its translation: CASSLVLAGRETQYF.

CDR3 region: CSVEDHPGAPGDTEAFF. CDR3 in DNA: TGCAGCGTTGAAGACCATCCCGGGGCCCCCGGGGACACTGAAGCTTTCTTT. The chain carries TRBV29-1 and TRBJ1-1, with a tentative D call TRBD1 (5 bases). The ends were cut back, 0 bases at V and 3 bases at J, with 20 bases in the middle. The germline V gene has CDR1 SQVTM and CDR2 ANQGSEA. The CDR3 contains 17 residues.

V is TRBV21-1 and J is TRBJ1-6; TRBD1, the table's D call, was not compared with the DNA. TRBV21-1 is flagged as a pseudogene. The CDR3 contains 13 residues. The CDR3 loop is CASSTRDTPSLHF. The CDR3 DNA reads as TGTGCCAGCAGCACCCGGGACACCCCCTCCCTCCACTTT.

The CDR3: CASSQDNSGGPTDTQYF. CDR3 coding DNA: TGTGCCAGCAGCCAAGATAATAGCGGGGGCCCCACAGATACGCAGTATTTT. J is TRBJ2-3 and V is TRBV14; the match to TRBD2 covers 9 bases. V gave up 0 bases and J gave up 2 bases; unmatched junction bases: 6. The V gene's germline CDR1 is SGHDN and CDR2 FVKESK. The CDR3 loop spans 17 amino acids.

V is TRBV14 and J is TRBJ2-1; 8 positions agree with TRBD2. J lost 7 bases, V lost 2 bases, and 7 bases had no gene match. CDR1 is SGHDN, CDR2 FVKESK, per germline. This CDR3 is built from 15 residues. This CDR3 reads CASSQKREYMNEQFF. The CDR3 DNA follows: TGTGCCAGCAGCCAAAAGCGGGAGTATATGAATGAGCAGTTCTTC. Supplemented by reference TRBV14 and TRBJ2-1, the full variable domain reads EAGVTQFPSHSVIEKGQTVTLRCDPISGHDNLYWYRRVMGKEIKFLLHFVKESKQDESGMPNNRFLAERTGGTYSTLKVQPAELEDSGVYFCASSQKREYMNEQFFGPGTRLTVL.